What follows are 30 T cell receptor beta chains derived from one specimen sequenced in a study of shared clonotypes between healthy human individuals. Generated by immunoSEQ multiplex PCR, the TCRdb table keeps only in-frame clones and is missing some. The table has about 470,000 clones, more than 75% seen once. What was sequenced was PBMCs. The source is a woman aged 40 to 50 in good health. Some clones in this sample may be carry-over from other donors' samples.

This clone has more than one count but fewer than ten. The CDR3 loop reads CASSSQGGHRGEQFF. DNA for the CDR3: TGTGCCAGCAGCTCCCAGGGGGGGCATCGGGGTGAGCAGTTCTTC. The V gene is TRBV11-2, the J gene TRBJ2-1, with D possibly being TRBD1 or TRBD2 (7 bases each). The CDR3 contains 15 residues. Germline V gives CDR1 SGHAT, CDR2 FQNNGV. Deletions cut 4 bases from V and 9 bases from J, with 19 bases between. Looking up the rest from reference TRBV11-2 and TRBJ2-1 gives the full variable domain: EAGVAQSPRYKIIEKRQSVAFWCNPISGHATLYWYQQILGQGPKLLIQFQNNGVVDDSQLPKDRFSAERLKGVDSTLKIQPAKLEDSAVYLCASSSQGGHRGEQFFGPGTRLTVL.

This clone showed up just a few times. The V call is TRBV20-1, the J call TRBJ1-1; D is possibly TRBD1 (5 bases). This CDR3 has 11 residues. V was pared by 3 bases and J by 9 bases, with 11 bases between. The V gene's germline CDR1 is DFQATT and CDR2 SNEGSKA (reference sequence). The CDR3, as DNA: TGCAGTGCTAGGCAGGGCGACCAAGCTTTCTTT. Amino acids: CSARQGDQAFF.

The chain links TRBV4-1 to TRBJ2-4; unclear D gene. The CDR3 is made up of 12 amino acids. V lost 0 bases and J 11 bases, leaving 8 bases between the germline ends. Germline CDR1 reads MGHRA; CDR2 reads YSYEKL. CDR3 bases: TGCGCCAGCAGCCAAGACCGCCAGGTTCAGTACTTC. Translation gives CASSQDRQVQYF.

The chain recombines TRBV28 with TRBJ2-1; D remains ambiguous. V lost 2 bases, J lost 0 bases, and 2 bases lay in between. CDR1 is MDHEN and CDR2 is SYDVKM in the germline V gene. The CDR3 is 13 amino acids. This CDR3 is CASSLSSYNEQFF. The CDR3 region has the DNA TGTGCCAGCAGTTTAAGCTCCTACAATGAGCAGTTCTTC.

J is TRBJ2-5 and V is TRBV6-5; 7 nucleotides agree with TRBD1. Germline V lookup: CDR1 MNHEY, CDR2 SVGAGI. V dropped 0 bases and J dropped 1; count of bases not matched to a gene: 2. This CDR3 spans 15 amino acids. DNA for the CDR3: TGTGCCAGCAGTTACTCCGGACAGGTCCAAGAGACCCAGTACTTC. Protein product: CASSYSGQVQETQYF.

The chain joins TRBV14 to TRBJ2-5; 9 bases line up with TRBD1. The end of the DNA fits TRBJ2-7 better, so the J call may be wrong. CDR3 length: 14 residues. Germline CDR1 is SGHDN and CDR2 is FVKESK. CDR3 nucleotides: TGTGCCAGCAGCCAAAGGACAGGGGCCTACGAGCAGTACTTC. It codes for CASSQRTGAYEQYF.

This chain joins TRBV29-1 and TRBJ2-7; 7 bases match TRBD1. V shed 8 bases, J shed 2 bases, and the junction held 9 bases outside the gene matches. CDR3 length: 13 amino acids. The germline V gene has CDR1 SQVTM and CDR2 ANQGSEA. This CDR3 is CSTRQGSAYEQYF. As DNA, the CDR3 is TGCAGCACAAGACAGGGTTCGGCCTACGAGCAGTACTTC.

CDR3 protein: CASTRTGGGSYEQYF. The CDR3 nucleotides are TGTGCCAGCACCAGGACAGGGGGTGGCTCCTACGAGCAGTACTTC. The V gene is TRBV27, the J gene TRBJ2-7, with 10 bases lining up with TRBD1. The ends lost 7 bases at V and 0 bases at J; junction bases unmatched: 6. Germline-derived CDR1 and CDR2 are MNHEY and SMNVEV (reference sequence). CDR3 length equals 15 residues.

The chain links TRBV10-3 to TRBJ2-3, with D perhaps TRBD1 (6 bases). The germline CDR1 and CDR2 sequences are ENHRY and SYGVKD. V lost 10 bases to trimming and J lost 1 base, with 18 bases between them. There are 15 residues in the CDR3. The CDR3 nucleotides are TGTGCCACCACCGACAGGCCTCTTGGCACAGATACGCAGTATTTT. The encoded protein is CATTDRPLGTDTQYF.

V is TRBV7-3 and J is TRBJ2-2, with 9 bases identical to TRBD2. The CDR3 loop spans 16 amino acids. With V trimmed by 5 bases and J by 0 bases, 4 bases remained unmatched. Germline lookup yields CDR1 SGHTA and CDR2 FQGTGA. The CDR3 protein is CASSRRTSANTGELFF. CDR3 in DNA: TGTGCCAGCAGCCGTAGGACTAGCGCGAACACCGGGGAGCTGTTTTTT.

About this clone itself: Other DNA sequences in the same sample also yield this CDR3. The chain carries TRBV30 and TRBJ2-2; D remains ambiguous. The CDR3 is 13 amino acids. Trimming pared 0 bases from V and 5 bases from J, leaving 7 bases between. Germline assignment: CDR1 GTSNPN and CDR2 SVGIG (reference sequence). CDR3 residues: CAWSVWGTGELFF. CDR3 sequence (DNA): TGTGCCTGGAGTGTTTGGGGTACCGGGGAGCTGTTTTTT.

The chain employs TRBV2 and TRBJ2-2, with a tentative D call TRBD2 (6 bases). V was pared by 6 bases and J by 6 bases, with 14 bases between. Germline V gene lookup returns CDR1 SNHLY and CDR2 FYNNEI. The CDR3 is 14 amino acids. CDR3 sequence: CASRRRAPAGELFF. The CDR3 DNA is TGTGCCAGCAGGAGGAGGGCCCCGGCCGGGGAGCTGTTTTTT. Full variable domain (rest looked up from reference TRBV2 and TRBJ2-2): EPEVTQTPSHQVTQMGQEVILRCVPISNHLYFYWYRQILGQKVEFLVSFYNNEISEKSEIFDDQFSVERPDGSNFTLKIRSTKLEDSAMYFCASRRRAPAGELFFGEGSRLTVL.

The V gene is TRBV7-2, the J gene TRBJ2-2, with 8 bases that match TRBD2. V was clipped by 5 bases and J by 2 bases; unmatched bases: 7. The V gene's germline CDR1 is SGHTA and CDR2 FQGNSA. The CDR3 covers 16 residues. DNA of the CDR3: TGTGCCAGCAGCCCGCGGGGGGTCGTCAACACCGGGGAGCTGTTTTTT. Its translation is CASSPRGVVNTGELFF.

The chain recombines TRBV10-3 with TRBJ1-4, with D tentatively TRBD1 (6 bases). This CDR3 has 13 residues. V dropped 4 bases and J dropped 6 bases, with 9 bases sitting between them. Germline V lookup: CDR1 ENHRY, CDR2 SYGVKD. DNA of the CDR3: TGTGCCATCAGTGCAGGGGCAGATGAAAAACTGTTTTTT. Its protein is CAISAGADEKLFF.

This clone has only one observation. This sequence joins TRBV6-1 and TRBJ1-3; a possible D gene is TRBD1 (6 bases). This CDR3 has 14 amino acids. V lost 1 base and J lost 5, with 9 bases in between. From germline, CDR1 is MNHNS and CDR2 SASEGT. The CDR3 sequence: CASSEGQARNTIYF. The DNA for the CDR3 is TGTGCCAGCAGTGAAGGACAGGCAAGAAACACCATATATTTT.

This chain uses TRBV19 with TRBJ2-5, with 9 bases aligning to TRBD1. The trim removed 7 bases at V and 2 bases at J, leaving 2 bases unmatched. The CDR3 runs 13 residues. CDR1 and CDR2 (germline): LNHDA, SQIVND (reference sequence). For the CDR3, the DNA is TGTGCCAGTAACAGGGGGCTACAAGAGACCCAGTACTTC. As protein: CASNRGLQETQYF.

The chain employs TRBV19 and TRBJ2-3, with D perhaps TRBD2 (5 bases). The CDR3 extends over 14 amino acids. Germline V gene sequence: CDR1 LNHDA, CDR2 SQIVND (reference sequence). V was pared by 8 bases and J by 3 bases, with 15 bases between. DNA of the CDR3: TGTGCCAGTTCCTTTCTAGCCACGACAGATACGCAGTATTTT. Its translation is CASSFLATTDTQYF.

The chain uses TRBV28 and TRBJ1-5; D is possibly TRBD1 (6 bases). The CDR3 is made up of 14 amino acids. V dropped 2 bases and J dropped 7 bases, with 12 bases sitting between them. The germline V gene encodes CDR1 MDHEN and CDR2 SYDVKM. CDR3 nucleotide sequence: TGTGCCAGCAGTTTAGACAGGATATCCCAGCCCCAGCATTTT. It specifies CASSLDRISQPQHF.

Regarding this clone: Different DNA sequences within this sample yield the same CDR3. The CDR3: CASSSGQGYEQYF. The CDR3 bases are TGCGCCAGCAGCTCCGGACAGGGCTACGAGCAGTACTTC. The V gene is TRBV5-1, the J gene TRBJ2-7, with TRBD1 matching 8 bases. The J segment lost 3 bases and the V segment lost 3 bases, leaving 2 bases of the junction unmatched. From germline, CDR1 is SGHRS and CDR2 YFSETQ. The CDR3 consists of 13 residues.

This chain links TRBV9 with TRBJ2-2; D uncertain. V gave up 6 bases and J gave up 0 bases, with 15 bases separating them. Looked up from germline, CDR1 is SGDLS and CDR2 is YYNGEE. This CDR3 comprises 16 residues. In DNA form, the CDR3 reads TGTGCCAGCAACCCCCGGACGAACGCGAACACCGGGGAGCTGTTTTTT. Its protein product is CASNPRTNANTGELFF.

On this clone: A much bigger clone sits one base away, suggesting this may be a read error. The chain uses TRBV12-1 and TRBJ2-3. TRBV12-1 is classified as a pseudogene. This CDR3 comprises 12 residues. CDR3 amino acids: CASSLGTDTQYF. CDR3 nucleotides: TGTGCCAGCAGCTTAGGCACAGATACGCAGTATTTT.

This clone occurred a few times. The CDR3 bases are TGCGCCAGCAGCTGGGAGGTGCAAGAGACCCAGTACTTC. Residues: CASSWEVQETQYF. The chain carries TRBV5-1 and TRBJ2-5, with D maybe TRBD2 (6 bases). CDR1 is SGHRS and CDR2 is YFSETQ in the germline V gene. This CDR3 comprises 13 residues. V was clipped by 3 bases and J by 2 bases, with 8 bases between them.

V is TRBV5-1 and J is TRBJ2-7, with D tentatively TRBD1 (5 bases). The germline V gene encodes CDR1 SGHRS and CDR2 YFSETQ. Trimming cost V 2 bases and J 1 base, with 19 bases left between them. The CDR3 spans 17 residues. CDR3 sequence: CASSLSKGPPTSYEQYF. The CDR3 bases are TGCGCCAGCAGCTTATCGAAGGGGCCCCCTACATCCTACGAGCAGTACTTC.

The chain combines TRBV29-1 with TRBJ2-1; maybe TRBD1 (7 bases). Between the trimmed V and J ends, which lost 8 bases and 4 bases, there was a span of 18 bases. CDR1 and CDR2 (germline): SQVTM, ANQGSEA. The CDR3 length is 14 residues. This CDR3 reads CSTSRGTDYNEQFF. In nucleotides, the CDR3 is TGCAGCACCTCTCGCGGGACAGATTACAATGAGCAGTTCTTC.

This chain joins TRBV5-4 and TRBJ2-2; D uncertain. Trimming cost V 0 bases and J 1 base, with 4 bases left between them. Per the germline V gene, CDR1 is SGHNT and CDR2 is YYREEE (reference sequence). This CDR3 comprises 14 residues. CDR3 in amino acids: CASSLGGNTGELFF. Written as DNA, the CDR3 is TGTGCCAGCAGCTTGGGCGGGAACACCGGGGAGCTGTTTTTT.

This chain uses TRBV7-8 with TRBJ2-3; 8 bases agree with TRBD2. The V segment lost 5 bases and the J segment 5 bases; nucleotides outside the gene matches: 3. Germline-derived CDR1 and CDR2 are SGHVS and FQNEAQ. This CDR3 is 13 amino acids long. In DNA form, the CDR3 reads TGTGCCAGCAGCCTACTAGCGGAAGATACGCAGTATTTT. Translating it yields CASSLLAEDTQYF.

The chain carries TRBV7-2 and TRBJ1-1; 7 bases are a match to TRBD1. CDR1 and CDR2 (germline): SGHTA, FQGNSA. V shed 1 base and J 10 bases; nucleotides not matched to a gene: 6. The CDR3 consists of 13 residues. The CDR3, as DNA: TGTGCCAGCAGCTTAGGACAGGGAAGGGGAGCTTTCTTT. This codes for CASSLGQGRGAFF.

The chain recombines TRBV9 with TRBJ2-5; D call uncertain. Trimming stripped 0 bases from V and 2 bases from J, with 8 bases between. The germline CDR1 and CDR2 sequences are SGDLS and YYNGEE. The CDR3 loop spans 14 amino acids. CDR3 bases: TGTGCCAGCAGCGTAGATCACAGACAAGAGACCCAGTACTTC. Translated, it gives CASSVDHRQETQYF.

As for this clone: Since a much larger clone is just one base distant, this may be a read error. Other DNA sequences from this sample encode an identical CDR3 as well. This chain connects TRBV6-1 to TRBJ1-1, with D unclear. The length of the CDR3 is 13 residues. V lost 4 bases, J lost 1 base, and 7 bases lay in between. Looked up from germline, CDR1 is MNHNS and CDR2 is SASEGT. Here the CDR3 reads CASSGQPNTEAFF. In DNA, the CDR3 is TGTGCCAGCAGTGGACAACCGAACACTGAAGCTTTCTTT.

The genes are TRBV7-8 and TRBJ1-3, with TRBD1 as a possible D gene (5 bases). CDR1 is SGHVS and CDR2 is FQNEAQ in the germline V gene. The CDR3 runs 14 residues. Trimming left V 8 bases short and J 0 bases short, with 11 bases between. The CDR3 coding sequence is TGTGCCAGCTTAAAAACAGGCTCTGGAAACACCATATATTTT. Protein: CASLKTGSGNTIYF.